These T cell receptor beta chains were read from a single sample in a study of blood T cell repertoires in COVID-19. Using immunoSEQ multiplex PCR, the repertoire was profiled, and TCRdb retains in-frame clones only, with some absent. Of 100,000 to 150,000 clones in the sample, around 76% were seen once. The sample taken for sequencing was peripheral blood. The receptors here all came from a man aged 55 to 70 with acute or convalescent COVID-19. The CDR3 runs from the conserved cysteine through the conserved F or W. The D gene is left open where the match is weak. Only some rows state a clone size, as once, few, many or a class for expanded clones.

abundance | d_gene | j_gene | v_gene | CDR3aa | CDR3nt
once | - | TRBJ2-1 | TRBV27 | CASSLSFGEQFF | TGTGCCAGCAGTTTATCGTTCGGTGAGCAGTTCTTC
few | - | TRBJ1-2 | TRBV9 | CASSGSTRWGGLFYTF | TGTGCCAGCAGCGGCTCTACAAGGTGGGGGGGATTATTCTACACCTTC
- | TRBD2 | TRBJ2-2 | TRBV14 | CASSQGLAGGHTGELFF | TGTGCCAGCAGCCAGGGACTAGCGGGAGGACACACCGGGGAGCTGTTTTTT
- | TRBD1 | TRBJ2-1 | TRBV6-5 | CASLQGANNEQFF | TGTGCCAGCCTACAGGGGGCCAACAATGAGCAGTTCTTC
- | TRBD1 | TRBJ2-7 | TRBV11-3 | CASSAKTGAMFSYEQYF | TGTGCCAGCAGCGCCAAAACAGGGGCGATGTTCTCCTACGAGCAGTACTTC
- | - | TRBJ2-3 | TRBV24-1 | CATSENRDSTDTQYF | TGTGCCACCAGTGAAAACAGGGATAGCACAGATACGCAGTATTTT
- | - | TRBJ1-4 | TRBV3-1/TRBV3-2 | CASSQGVAGNEKLFF | TGTGCCAGCAGCCAAGGGGTAGCTGGTAATGAAAAACTGTTTTTT
- | TRBD1 | TRBJ2-2 | TRBV24-1 | CATSDSGQGWGELFF | TGTGCCACCAGTGATTCGGGACAGGGGTGGGGGGAGCTGTTTTTT
- | - | TRBJ1-1 | TRBV30 | CACSIYQVTTEAFF | TGTGCCTGTTCCATTTATCAGGTTACCACTGAAGCTTTCTTT
- | - | TRBJ1-5 | TRBV12-3/TRBV12-4 | CASSLNRVQPQHF | TGTGCCAGCAGTCTCAACAGGGTACAGCCCCAGCATTTT